These 26 T cell receptor beta chains originate from one sample sequenced in a study of identical twins. Via MiXCR, TCRdb re-called the 5' RACE reads, giving one row per CDR3 protein. The sample includes about 900,000 distinct CDR3 sequences, more than 9% of them seen just once. The same sample was also studied in work on yellow fever vaccine responses in identical twins.

The sequenced sample was PBMCs. These receptors came from a young woman in good health.

J is TRBJ1-2 and V is TRBV10-3; tentatively, D is TRBD1 (5 bases). The CDR3 spans 18 residues. CDR1 ENHRY and CDR2 SYGVKD come from the germline V gene. V was clipped by 0 bases and J by 0 bases, with 17 bases between them. CDR3 amino acids: CAISESAGWQGANYGYTF. The CDR3 DNA reads as TGTGCCATCAGTGAGTCTGCCGGGTGGCAGGGAGCTAACTATGGCTACACCTTC.

This clonotype was counted between two and nine times. This rearrangement joins TRBV11-3 to TRBJ2-1; 9 nucleotides line up with TRBD2. The CDR3 totals 15 residues. V shed 1 base and J 5 bases; nucleotides not matched to a gene: 3. Per germline, CDR1 SGHNT and CDR2 YENEEA. The chain's CDR3 is CASSLATSGNNEQFF. The CDR3 DNA follows: TGTGCCAGCAGCTTAGCGACTAGCGGCAACAATGAGCAGTTCTTC.

The genes are TRBV10-3 and TRBJ2-7, with 10 bases lining up with TRBD2. Trimming cost V 4 bases and J 7 bases; bases outside gene matches: 13. Germline V gene data show CDR1 as ENHRY and CDR2 as SYGVKD. The CDR3 contains 16 residues. The CDR3 protein is CAISGVSGRTIGEQYF. CDR3 DNA sequence: TGTGCCATCAGTGGGGTTAGCGGGAGGACTATTGGGGAGCAGTACTTC.

V and J are TRBV10-3 and TRBJ2-2, with 12 bases aligning to TRBD1. The junction had 5 bases not matched to a gene; V was cut back by 5 bases and J by 1 base. Germline loops: CDR1 ENHRY, CDR2 SYGVKD. CDR3 size: 17 residues. CDR3 sequence: CAISPGTGGQNTGELFF. As DNA, the CDR3 is TGTGCCATCAGTCCCGGGACAGGGGGCCAGAACACCGGGGAGCTGTTTTTT.

The gene calls are TRBV12-3 or TRBV12-4 and TRBJ2-2; 9 nucleotides match TRBD1. With V trimmed by 7 bases and J by 3 bases, 6 bases remained unmatched. The CDR3 runs to 15 residues. As DNA, the CDR3 is TGTGCCAGCACCAAGGGACAGGGCCACACCGGGGAGCTGTTTTTT. Its translation is CASTKGQGHTGELFF.

This sequence joins TRBV5-1 and TRBJ1-4; 8 nucleotides agree with TRBD1. This CDR3 contains 16 residues. V shed 2 bases, J shed 4 bases, and the junction held 7 bases outside the gene matches. Germline CDR1 and CDR2: SGHRS and YFSETQ. The CDR3 sequence: CASSFRTGRSNEKLFF. Here the CDR3 DNA reads TGCGCCAGCAGCTTCCGGACAGGGAGGAGTAATGAAAAACTGTTTTTT.

The V call is TRBV24-1, the J call TRBJ2-5; D may be TRBD2 (5 bases). This CDR3 region has 14 residues. Germline V gives CDR1 KGHDR, CDR2 SFDVKD. Trimming pared 0 bases from V and 5 bases from J, leaving 9 bases between. This CDR3 reads CATSDLTPGETQYF. DNA for the CDR3: TGTGCCACCAGTGATTTGACCCCGGGGGAGACCCAGTACTTC.

The gene calls are TRBV20-1 and TRBJ2-7; weak D call: TRBD1 (5 bases). CDR1 is DFQATT, CDR2 SNEGSKA, per germline (reference sequence). This CDR3 has 14 residues. Trimming shortened V by 6 bases and J by 0 bases, and 15 bases separated the two germline ends. The CDR3 nucleotides read TGCAGTGCGCGGACACTCAGGAGCTCCTACGAGCAGTACGTC. Encoded protein: CSARTLRSSYEQYV.

This clonotype occurred a few times. The rearrangement joins TRBV4-2 to TRBJ2-5; D is possibly TRBD2 (5 bases). Germline assignment: CDR1 LGHNA and CDR2 YNFKEQ. V was shortened by 0 bases and J by 4 bases, with 12 bases between the two germline ends. This CDR3 is built from 15 residues. CDR3 DNA sequence: TGTGCCAGCAGCCAAGATCTGCTAGCTCGAGAGACCCAGTACTTC. Protein: CASSQDLLARETQYF.

CDR3 bases: TGTGCCAGCAGGGGCTGGGCGGGAGGCGAGCAGTACTTC. Translated: CASRGWAGGEQYF. The gene calls are TRBV2 and TRBJ2-7; 8 bases align to TRBD2. J was trimmed by 6 bases and V by 6 bases; bases with no gene match: 7. The length of the CDR3 is 13 residues. The germline CDR1 and CDR2 sequences are SNHLY and FYNNEI.

This rearrangement joins TRBV6-1 to TRBJ2-3, with D hard to call. Germline V CDR1 and CDR2: MNHNS, SASEGT. The CDR3 runs to 15 residues. The V end lost 3 bases, the J end lost 0 bases, and 10 bases lay between the germline ends. The DNA for the CDR3 is TGTGCCAGCAGTGACGGGCTCTCTAGCACAGATACGCAGTATTTT. Residues: CASSDGLSSTDTQYF.

In its sample, this clonotype was seen a few times. This rearrangement joins TRBV9 to TRBJ2-1, with D maybe TRBD1 (6 bases). Trimming cost V 0 bases and J 2 bases, with 9 bases left between them. CDR3 size: 15 residues. CDR1 and CDR2 (germline): SGDLS, YYNGEE. The DNA of the CDR3 is TGTGCCAGCAGCGTAGGAGAGGGGGCCTACAATGAGCAGTTCTTC. Translation gives CASSVGEGAYNEQFF.

This clonotype has just a few counts. V gene TRBV3-1 combines with J gene TRBJ1-4, with a tentative D call TRBD1 (6 bases). The CDR3 is 14 residues long. The germline V gene has CDR1 LGHDT and CDR2 YNNKEL (reference sequence). The V end was cut by 2 bases, the J end by 7 bases, with 11 bases between. This CDR3 is CASSQRTVPEKLFF. The CDR3 DNA reads TGTGCCAGCAGCCAACGGACAGTTCCTGAAAAACTGTTTTTT.

This clonotype has a count of ten or more. V and J are TRBV5-1 and TRBJ2-3; 13 bases agree with TRBD2. Germline CDR1 reads SGHRS; CDR2 reads YFSETQ. The V segment lost 4 bases and the J segment 4 bases; nucleotides outside the gene matches: 6. This CDR3 is built from 16 residues. The CDR3 spells CASSPRTSGRADTQYF. CDR3 DNA: TGCGCCAGCAGCCCAAGGACTAGCGGGAGAGCAGATACGCAGTATTTT.

This clonotype was recorded a few times. The chain carries TRBV20-1 and TRBJ2-7; D gene unclear. Germline V CDR1 and CDR2: DFQATT, SNEGSKA (reference sequence). The V end was cut by 5 bases, the J end by 4 bases, with 18 bases between. This CDR3 is built from 14 residues. The CDR3 region is CSAVRRPGLYEQYF. The DNA for the CDR3 is TGCAGTGCTGTCAGGAGACCGGGCCTTTACGAGCAGTACTTC.

V is TRBV20-1 and J is TRBJ2-1; D remains unclear. The CDR3 is made up of 11 amino acids. CDR1 is DFQATT and CDR2 is SNEGSKA in the germline V gene (reference sequence). The V end was cut by 3 bases, the J end by 8 bases, with 8 bases between. CDR3 sequence reads: CSASSADEQFF. In DNA, the CDR3 is TGCAGTGCTAGCTCGGCCGATGAGCAGTTCTTC.

The V gene is TRBV20-1, the J gene TRBJ2-2; 11 nucleotides agree with TRBD2. This CDR3 contains 16 residues. Trimming at V came to 2 bases and at J to 2 bases, leaving 4 bases not matched to a gene. CDR1 is DFQATT, CDR2 SNEGSKA, per germline (reference sequence). The CDR3 protein is CSARTSGGPNTGELFF. DNA for the CDR3: TGCAGTGCTAGAACTAGCGGGGGACCAAACACCGGGGAGCTGTTTTTT.

Notes on this clonotype: The junction departs from the called germline gene at one end, perhaps through a read error. The chain uses TRBV5-1 and TRBJ2-1; 14 bases map to TRBD2. This CDR3 is built from 16 residues. CDR1 and CDR2 (germline): SGHRS, YFSETQ. The CDR3 bases are TGCGCCAGCAGCATAGCCGGGACTAGCGGGAGTAATGAGCAGCTCTTC. It specifies CASSIAGTSGSNEQLF.

This chain joins TRBV20-1 and TRBJ1-5, with TRBD1 as a possible D gene (6 bases). The CDR3 spans 16 residues. With 1 base removed from V and 4 bases from J, the gap between germline ends came to 17 bases. Per germline, CDR1 DFQATT and CDR2 SNEGSKA (reference sequence). The CDR3 here is CSARVAGDWENQPQHF. CDR3 coding DNA: TGCAGTGCTAGAGTGGCAGGGGATTGGGAAAATCAGCCCCAGCATTTT.

This clonotype has at least ten counts. The rearrangement uses TRBV11-1 and TRBJ2-3, with a weak D call TRBD1 (5 bases). CDR1 is SGHAT, CDR2 FQDESV, per germline (reference sequence). Trimming stripped 6 bases from V and 5 bases from J, with 15 bases between. This CDR3 is built from 14 residues. The CDR3 DNA reads as TGTGCCAGCAGTCATCAAGGGGCCGTAGATACGCAGTATTTT. Its translation is CASSHQGAVDTQYF. The whole variable domain, filled in from reference TRBV11-1 and TRBJ2-3, reads EAEVAQSPRYKITEKSQAVAFWCDPISGHATLYWYRQILGQGPELLVQFQDESVVDDSQLPKDRFSAERLKGVDSTLKIQPAELGDSAMYLCASSHQGAVDTQYFGPGTRLTVL.

This clonotype was seen ten or more times. The chain combines TRBV28 with TRBJ2-2; 7 bases line up with TRBD2. The CDR3 is made up of 17 amino acids. V shed 7 bases and J 4 bases; nucleotides not matched to a gene: 15. Germline assignment: CDR1 MDHEN and CDR2 SYDVKM. This chain's CDR3 is CASTGTGTTPFTGELFF. CDR3 nucleotides: TGTGCCAGCACGGGAACCGGGACTACACCTTTCACCGGGGAGCTGTTTTTT.

At least ten counts were recorded for this clonotype. The gene calls are TRBV20-1 and TRBJ2-2; D ambiguous. The V end lost 2 bases, the J end lost 4 bases, and 5 bases lay between the germline ends. The germline CDR1 and CDR2 sequences are DFQATT and SNEGSKA (reference sequence). The CDR3 sequence is 12 residues long. The CDR3 is CSARPSTGELFF. The CDR3 DNA follows: TGCAGTGCTAGACCTTCCACCGGGGAGCTGTTTTTT.

The CDR3 DNA reads TGTGCCAGCAGTAGGGAGACAAGCTTCTCTTACGAGCAGTACTTC. As protein: CASSRETSFSYEQYF. The V gene is TRBV6-1, the J gene TRBJ2-7, with D possibly TRBD2 on 5 matching bases. Trimming left V 5 bases short and J 4 bases short, with 18 bases between. The V gene's germline CDR1 is MNHNS and CDR2 SASEGT. The CDR3 contains 15 residues.

In this sample, this clonotype turned up a few times. The chain combines TRBV6-2 or TRBV6-3 with TRBJ2-7; D perhaps matches TRBD1 (5 bases). Germline loops: CDR1 MNHEY, CDR2 SVGEGT. This CDR3 is 14 amino acids long. Trimming shortened V by 7 bases and J by 0 bases, and 13 bases separated the two germline ends. The CDR3 DNA is TGTGCCAGCAAGCAGGGCGCCCCCTCCTACGAGCAGTACTTC. Protein: CASKQGAPSYEQYF.

This rearrangement joins TRBV27 to TRBJ2-3; a weak D match, TRBD2 (6 bases). Germline V CDR1 and CDR2: MNHEY, SMNVEV (reference sequence). This CDR3 contains 15 residues. The ends were cut back, 5 bases at V and 6 bases at J, with 18 bases in the middle. The CDR3, as DNA: TGTGCCAGCAGTCGGGGGACGGGGTTCTCCGATACGCAGTATTTT. The encoded protein is CASSRGTGFSDTQYF.

This chain uses TRBV24-1 with TRBJ2-7, with D perhaps TRBD2 (6 bases). CDR3 length: 14 amino acids. CDR1 is KGHDR, CDR2 SFDVKD, per germline. V lost 9 bases and J lost 2, with 16 bases in between. The CDR3 DNA follows: TGTGCCACCCGAGGGACTCCACCTACCTACGAGCAGTACGTC. It yields the protein CATRGTPPTYEQYV.